The T cell receptor (beta chain) under discussion was sequenced for a study of cytomegalovirus exposure and HLA in healthy donors (dated 2017 in TCRdb). As for the study more broadly: An earlier analysis of a few hundred of the donors reported over 250 Gb of sequence data and 95 million to 130 million unique TCR beta sequences obtained from 180 million or so T cells. High-throughput TCR immunosequencing, statistical association of individual TCRs with disease status, and machine learning were combined to predict cytomegalovirus infection status. Every discovery cohort repertoire had been produced on one sequencing platform. In addition to the first cohort of hundreds of subjects, a separate validation cohort of around 110 different subjects was used. A later genetic analysis took genome-wide SNP genotypes for about 55% of the 666 donors and used that subset as a discovery cohort. In a later analysis, previously published TCR beta repertoires from 666 donors were re-analyzed and high-resolution HLA genotyping was added so that TCR occurrence patterns could be studied. The T cell repertoires of some 700 subjects were profiled by immunosequencing and related to cytomegalovirus serostatus. The study aimed to test whether signatures of past pathogen exposure could be identified by cataloging public T cell receptors. An earlier analysis of approximately 580 of the donors used high-throughput TCR beta sequencing to judge whether each TCR beta V gene segment behaved as functional or pseudogenic. The number of typed donors differed by locus: roughly 629-640 for A, B, C, DRB1 and DQB1; some 500 for DQA1; approximately 600 for DPA1; and approximately 450 for DPB1. Rather than drawing on any new phenotypic data, the later analysis identified candidate immune exposures from TCR beta sequences and the way those sequences occurred across donors. Several DR-DQ haplotypes were treated as single units for association and clustering because of strong linkage in the cohort. Among 300 to 500 genotyped donors of the cohort, an average of roughly 230,000 unique TCR beta nucleotide sequences was sequenced per donor, of which about 18% were non-productive. An early release covering more than 500 HLA-typed donors comprised approximately 290 gigabases of sequencing data and 85 million to 100 million unique TCR sequences. Of the roughly 400 genotyped donors, roughly 80% fell in the genetic ancestry cluster associated with self-reported Caucasian donors. Both class I and class II loci were covered by HLA typing, at four-digit resolution. Donor age, sex, ethnicity and CMV serostatus were compiled alongside the repertoire data.

The cohort was made up of hundreds of healthy bone marrow donors. Cohort members were all nominally healthy when sampled, although unrecorded immune exposures were likely present. The donor tested CMV seropositive, placing the donor among the 289 seropositive members of the cohort. Every donor gave a peripheral blood sample, and the peripheral blood mononuclear cells from that sample were used for TCR beta sequencing. Genomic DNA extraction from the blood cell samples was performed with the Qiagen DNeasy Blood Extraction Kit. Concerning this clone itself: Which antigen it targets is not known. No base quality values were provided; no much bigger clone lies one nucleotide off.

Overall study results and their limits: A later analysis found that HLA-associated TCR beta chains were more clonally expanded and had lower generation probabilities than equally common non-associated chains. Assigning TCR associations to individual alleles was difficult when HLA alleles, especially DR and DQ, strongly co-occurred. In a later genetic analysis, a missense DCLRE1C variant was associated with V-gene and J-gene trimming of TCR beta chains, and the association was replicated in an independent cohort. Linkage disequilibrium might explain the correlated functional status among segregating V segments, but an unknown experimental factor could not be excluded. The 87-base-pair reads could not distinguish some IMGT-functional V segments, including TRBV6-2 and TRBV6-3, so those segments were excluded. Specific HLA alleles were associated with roughly 16,000 TCR beta sequences at a false discovery rate of 0.05 in a later analysis. For the cohort, immune exposure information was limited to CMV serostatus. A cluster of highly shared sequence variants was judged likely to be a technical artifact of the sequencing pipeline. A later analysis reported that several top co-occurrence clusters appeared linked to parvovirus B19, influenza, CMV and Epstein-Barr virus. According to a later analysis, TCR association rates differed among HLA loci, with DRB1 alleles showing the most associated TCRs and HLA-C alleles showing the fewest. Because some donors lacked HLA typing at each locus, the association tests relied only on the typed subset. A further reported finding was that TCR beta sequences accurately predicted the HLA-A and HLA-B alleles for most subjects in the first cohort. A total of 150 to 200 TCR beta chains were listed by the study as associated with cytomegalovirus. In vitro tests confirmed that three of the cytomegalovirus-associated TCR beta chains recognize cytomegalovirus antigens. According to a later analysis, most CMV-associated TCR beta chains appeared to be HLA-restricted, and the HLA associations seemed to be driven largely by CMV exposure. The classifier was reported to diagnose cytomegalovirus status with high specificity and sensitivity in both the original cohort and the validation cohort. Only TCR beta chains were sequenced in this cohort, and the absence of alpha or paired-chain data limited detectable features. Because counts were too low, about 18 rarely observed V segments, including chromosome 9 orphons, were excluded from the earlier analysis of some 540 of the donors. In a later genetic analysis, fewer N-insertions in productive TCRs were reported among donors in an Asian-associated ancestry cluster than the roughly 710-donor mean. According to the authors, the approach could potentially be generalized to other disease states and immunological phenotypes. Across donors, most TCR sequences were observed very rarely, whereas some public TCRs were present in many individuals. Sequencing depth was assumed to be roughly uniform across donors in the presence/absence analyses, though that assumption may not hold. Broadly in line with IMGT annotations, most TCR beta V segments showed up in productive rearrangements about 87% or about 30% of the time in an earlier analysis of approximately 600 of the donors.

The library was prepared using the immunoSEQ multiplex PCR assay. A mixture of 60 forward primers for TCR Vbeta segments and 13 reverse primers for TCR Jbeta segments was used in the multiplex PCR. Amplification of the CDR3 region of rearranged TCR beta genes was performed with a multiplex PCR assay on genomic DNA. On the Illumina HiSeq System, the amplified TCR beta libraries were sequenced as 87-base-pair reads. The authors processed their data as follows. In a later analysis, 77 million or so unique TCR beta chains were counted across the 666 repertoires, and some 10 million of these chains were shared by at least two donors. Raw reads were error-corrected and collapsed into unique sequences with a nearest-neighbor algorithm that merged closely related sequences to remove PCR and sequencing errors. Alignment of CDR3 sequences to IMGT reference sequences was used to assign V, D and J gene segments. For a sequence to be retained, at least a six-nucleotide match to both a V gene segment and a J gene segment was required. A rearrangement was called productive if the CDR3 had no stop codons and remained in frame with V and J, and every other rearrangement was called non-productive. CDR3 was defined by IMGT convention, running from the second conserved V-encoded cysteine to the conserved J-encoded phenylalanine. The earlier analysis of a few hundred of the donors excluded sequences that lacked an unambiguous match to a single V gene segment. In an earlier analysis of approximately 560 of the donors, a V segment was called functional when productive rearrangements were above 56.7%, and segregating when the standard deviation between donors exceeded 5%. A statistical classification framework was developed to diagnose cytomegalovirus status using the catalog of TCR beta chain sequences. A later analysis assigned V and J genes by comparing TCR nucleotide sequences with IMGT/GENE-DB human TR gene sequences. A later analysis assigned CDR3 sequences and most-parsimonious VDJ recombination scenarios with the TCRdist pipeline. A later analysis defined each TCR beta chain by its CDR3 amino acid sequence plus V-gene family, and excluded reads lacking a unique V-gene family. In a later analysis, 450 to 600 highly shared, low-generation-probability nucleotide sequences were removed to address suspected cross-contamination and a sequencing artifact. A later analysis calculated a clonal expansion index for each public chain from normalized within-repertoire ranks of inferred template counts. A later analysis computed generation probabilities with a VDJ recombination model fitted to out-of-frame rearrangements, and checked the results against IGoR. In a later analysis, TCR-TCR, TCR-HLA and TCR-CMV co-occurrence was scored with hypergeometric tests, and a repertoire-size bias correction was applied to TCR pairs. A later analysis estimated false discovery rates by permuting HLA or CMV assignments 20 times. In a later analysis, co-occurring TCRs were grouped with DBSCAN, and TCRdist sequence similarity was added when clustering was performed within HLA-allele-positive subsets. Repertoires with fewer than 30,000 or more than 120,000 public chains were left out of co-occurrence clustering, as were four to six repertoires with anomalous nucleotide sharing. TCRdb took this table from immuneACCESS and kept in-frame rearrangements with V and J called. Such tables lack part of the clones; where checked against another copy, unresolved V genes explain under half of the gap, and the rest is unexplained. That table is the source of V, J and clone size, and D and trimming were worked out from the DNA. The table for this sample lists about 140,000 clones; roughly four fifths of them were counted only once. The ten largest clones add up to 1.4% to 1.5% of the sample.

The CDR3 measures 16 amino acids from cysteine to phenylalanine. CDR3 DNA only is kept here, 48 bases in frame from base 1. CDR1 and CDR2 are drawn from the germline V gene: MDHEN, SYDVKM. Trimmed from V: 6 bases; trimmed from J: 2 bases; junction bases lacking a gene match: 11. The sequence derives from a man aged 25-40 years in good health and CMV-seropositive. The V and J segments used are TRBV28 and TRBJ2-5, with 8 bases in between that match TRBD1. The sequencing sample was made of PBMCs. The CDR3 amino acid sequence is: CASRHDRGPSQETQYF. The DNA reads as follows: TGTGCCAGCAGACATGACAGGGGTCCCTCTCAAGAGACCCAGTACTTC.